The subject of this entry is one T cell receptor beta chain. Regions amplified from RNA transcripts were the TCR beta CDR3 regions. The HTBI set primed first-round TCR CDR3 RT-PCR. Each CDR3 protein gets one entry after TCRdb re-called the multiplex PCR reads with MiXCR. The data contain approximately 690,000 distinct CDR3 sequences, about a fifth of them singletons. CDR1 is SGHRS, CDR2 YFSETQ, per germline. This CDR3 spans 12 amino acids. V was cut by 4 bases and J by 11 bases, with 13 bases left in between. Clinical symptoms, serum thyroxine, TRAb, thyroid ultrasound and orbital computed tomography informed diagnoses. The data are from a study of T cells in Graves' hyperthyroidism and ophthalmopathy.

This sequence originates from a man aged 30 to 45 with Graves' ophthalmopathy. The V and J genes are TRBV5-1 and TRBJ2-1; D is possibly TRBD1 or TRBD2 (5 bases each). The sample was blood. The CDR3: CASSLGDTQQFF. The CDR3 DNA sequence: TGCGCCAGCAGCCTGGGGGATACTCAGCAGTTCTTC.